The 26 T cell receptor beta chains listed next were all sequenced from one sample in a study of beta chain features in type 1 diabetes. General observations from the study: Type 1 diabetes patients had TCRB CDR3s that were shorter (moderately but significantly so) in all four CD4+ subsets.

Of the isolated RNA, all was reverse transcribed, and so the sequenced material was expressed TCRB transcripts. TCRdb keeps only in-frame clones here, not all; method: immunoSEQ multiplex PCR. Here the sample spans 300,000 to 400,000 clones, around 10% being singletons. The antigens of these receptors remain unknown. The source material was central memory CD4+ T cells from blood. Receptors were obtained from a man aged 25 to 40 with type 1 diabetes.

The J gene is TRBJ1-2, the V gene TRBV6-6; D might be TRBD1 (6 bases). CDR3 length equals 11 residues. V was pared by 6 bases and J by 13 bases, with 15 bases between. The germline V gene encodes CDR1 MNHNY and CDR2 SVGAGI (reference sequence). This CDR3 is CASRNSGHSTF. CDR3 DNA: TGTGCCAGCAGGAACTCGGGACATAGCACCTTC.

CDR3 sequence reads: CASSSEVLVGEKLFF. The DNA for the CDR3 is TGTGCCAGCAGCTCTGAGGTCCTGGTGGGAGAAAAACTGTTTTTT. The chain joins TRBV7-9 to TRBJ1-4, with no clear D. The CDR3 consists of 15 residues. V was trimmed by 4 bases and J by 8 bases, leaving 17 bases between them. CDR1 is SEHNR and CDR2 is FQNEAQ in the germline V gene (reference sequence).

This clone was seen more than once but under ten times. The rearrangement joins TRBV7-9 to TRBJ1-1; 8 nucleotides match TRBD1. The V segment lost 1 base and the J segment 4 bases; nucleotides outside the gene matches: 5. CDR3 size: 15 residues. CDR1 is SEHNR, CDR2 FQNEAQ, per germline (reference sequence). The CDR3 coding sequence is TGTGCCAGCAGCTTAGTCTCAGGGGGCATCACTGAAGCTTTCTTT. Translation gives CASSLVSGGITEAFF.

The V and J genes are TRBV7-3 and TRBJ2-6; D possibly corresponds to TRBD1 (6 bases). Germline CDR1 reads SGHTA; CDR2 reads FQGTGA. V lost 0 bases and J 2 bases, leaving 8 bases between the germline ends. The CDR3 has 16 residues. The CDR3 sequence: CASSLTPGAGANVLTF. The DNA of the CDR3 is TGTGCCAGCAGCTTAACCCCAGGGGCTGGGGCCAACGTCCTGACTTTC.

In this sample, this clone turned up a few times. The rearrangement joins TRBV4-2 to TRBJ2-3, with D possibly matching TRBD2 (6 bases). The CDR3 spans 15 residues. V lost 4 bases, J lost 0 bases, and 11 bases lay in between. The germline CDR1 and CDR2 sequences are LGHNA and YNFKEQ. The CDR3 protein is CASSLPGVSTDTQYF. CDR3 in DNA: TGTGCCAGCAGCCTCCCGGGGGTTAGCACAGATACGCAGTATTTT.

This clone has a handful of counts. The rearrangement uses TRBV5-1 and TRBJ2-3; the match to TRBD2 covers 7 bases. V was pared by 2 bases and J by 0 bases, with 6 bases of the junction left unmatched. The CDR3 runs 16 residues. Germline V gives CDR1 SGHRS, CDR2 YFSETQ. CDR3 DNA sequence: TGCGCCAGCAGCTTTACTAGCGATACTAGCACAGATACGCAGTATTTT. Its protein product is CASSFTSDTSTDTQYF.

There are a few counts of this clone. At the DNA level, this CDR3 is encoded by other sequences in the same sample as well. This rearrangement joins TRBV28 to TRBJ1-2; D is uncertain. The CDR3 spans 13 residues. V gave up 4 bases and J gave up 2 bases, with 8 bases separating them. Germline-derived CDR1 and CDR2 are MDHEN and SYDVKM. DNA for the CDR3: TGTGCCAGCAGTTCCACCCGCAACTATGGCTACACCTTC. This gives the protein CASSSTRNYGYTF.

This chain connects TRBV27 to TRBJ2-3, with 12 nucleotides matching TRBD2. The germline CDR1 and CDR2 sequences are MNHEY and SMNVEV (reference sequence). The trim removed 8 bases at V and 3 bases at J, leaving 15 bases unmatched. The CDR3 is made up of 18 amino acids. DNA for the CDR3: TGTGCCAGCGGGCCGACTAGCGGGAGATCTGGGTCAACAGATACGCAGTATTTT. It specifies CASGPTSGRSGSTDTQYF.

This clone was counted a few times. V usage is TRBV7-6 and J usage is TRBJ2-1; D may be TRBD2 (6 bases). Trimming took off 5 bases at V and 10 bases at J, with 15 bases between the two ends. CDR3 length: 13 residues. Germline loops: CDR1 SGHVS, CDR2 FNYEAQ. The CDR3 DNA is TGTGCCAGCAGCCCGGCGGAGGGTCTGGAGCAGTTCTTC. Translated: CASSPAEGLEQFF.

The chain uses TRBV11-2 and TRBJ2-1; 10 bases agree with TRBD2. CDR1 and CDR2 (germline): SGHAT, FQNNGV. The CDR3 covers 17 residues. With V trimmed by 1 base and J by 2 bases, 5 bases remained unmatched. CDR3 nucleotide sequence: TGTGCCAGCAGCTTAGTGGCTAGCGGGAGCCCCTACAATGAGCAGTTCTTC. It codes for CASSLVASGSPYNEQFF.

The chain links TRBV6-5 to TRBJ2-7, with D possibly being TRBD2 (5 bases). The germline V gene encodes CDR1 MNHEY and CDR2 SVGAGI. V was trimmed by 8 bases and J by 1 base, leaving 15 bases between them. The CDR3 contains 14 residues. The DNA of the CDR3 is TGTGCCAGCTCACCTGGACTCTTATCCTACGAGCAGTACTTC. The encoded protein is CASSPGLLSYEQYF.

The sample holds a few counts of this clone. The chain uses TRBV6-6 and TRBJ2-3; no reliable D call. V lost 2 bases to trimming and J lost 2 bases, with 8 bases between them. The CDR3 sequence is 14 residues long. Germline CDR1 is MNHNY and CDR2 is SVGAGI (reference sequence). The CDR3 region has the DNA TGTGCCAGCAGTTACGCGACGCCCACAGATACGCAGTATTTT. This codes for CASSYATPTDTQYF.

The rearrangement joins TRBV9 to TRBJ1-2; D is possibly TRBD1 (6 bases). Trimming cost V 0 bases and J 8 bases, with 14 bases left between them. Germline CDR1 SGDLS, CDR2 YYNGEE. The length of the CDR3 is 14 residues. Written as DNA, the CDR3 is TGTGCCAGCAGCGTAGCTCTGGGGGCTGGGGGCTACACCTTC. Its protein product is CASSVALGAGGYTF.

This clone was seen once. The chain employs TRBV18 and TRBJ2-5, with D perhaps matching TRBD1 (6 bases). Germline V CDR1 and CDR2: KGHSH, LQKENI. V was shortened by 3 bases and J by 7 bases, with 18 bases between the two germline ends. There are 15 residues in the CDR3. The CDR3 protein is CASSPMTGEDRTQYF. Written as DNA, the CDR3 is TGTGCCAGCTCACCTATGACAGGAGAAGATCGGACCCAGTACTTC.

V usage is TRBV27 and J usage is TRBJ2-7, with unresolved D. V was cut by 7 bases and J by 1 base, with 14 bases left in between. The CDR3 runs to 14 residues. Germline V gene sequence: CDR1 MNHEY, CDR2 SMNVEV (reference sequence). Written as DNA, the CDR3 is TGTGCCAGCATGCCGGATGAAGTATCCTACGAGCAGTACTTC. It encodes CASMPDEVSYEQYF.

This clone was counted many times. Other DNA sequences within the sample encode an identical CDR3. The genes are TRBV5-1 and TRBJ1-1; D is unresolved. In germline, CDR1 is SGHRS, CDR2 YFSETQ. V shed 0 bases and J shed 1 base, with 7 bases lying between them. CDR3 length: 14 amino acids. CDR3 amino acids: CASSLGAGNTEAFF. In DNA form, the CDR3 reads TGCGCCAGCAGCTTGGGGGCAGGGAACACTGAAGCTTTCTTT.

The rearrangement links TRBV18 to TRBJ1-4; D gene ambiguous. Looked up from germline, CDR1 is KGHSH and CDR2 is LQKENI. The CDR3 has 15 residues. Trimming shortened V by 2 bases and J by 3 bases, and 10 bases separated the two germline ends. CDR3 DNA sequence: TGTGCCAGCTCACCAGGGAAACAGCCTAATGAAAAACTGTTTTTT. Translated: CASSPGKQPNEKLFF.

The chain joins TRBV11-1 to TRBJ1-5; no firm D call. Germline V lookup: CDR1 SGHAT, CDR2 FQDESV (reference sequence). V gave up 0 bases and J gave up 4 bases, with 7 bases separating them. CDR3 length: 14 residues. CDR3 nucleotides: TGTGCCAGCAGCTTAGCAGGCTGGAATCAGCCCCAGCATTTT. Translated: CASSLAGWNQPQHF.

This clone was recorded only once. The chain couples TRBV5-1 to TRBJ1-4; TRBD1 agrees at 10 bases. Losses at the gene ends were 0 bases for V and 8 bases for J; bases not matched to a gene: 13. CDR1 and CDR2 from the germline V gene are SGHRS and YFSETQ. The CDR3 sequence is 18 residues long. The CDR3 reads CASSLARSTGGKGEKLFF. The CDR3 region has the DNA TGCGCCAGCAGCTTGGCCCGCTCGACAGGGGGCAAGGGGGAAAAACTGTTTTTT.

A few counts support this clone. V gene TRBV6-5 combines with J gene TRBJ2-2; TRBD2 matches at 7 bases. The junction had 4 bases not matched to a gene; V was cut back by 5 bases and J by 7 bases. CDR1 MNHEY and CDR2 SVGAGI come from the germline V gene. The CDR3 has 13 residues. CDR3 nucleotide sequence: TGTGCCAGCAGTGATTGGGAGGGCGGGGAGCTGTTTTTT. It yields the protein CASSDWEGGELFF.

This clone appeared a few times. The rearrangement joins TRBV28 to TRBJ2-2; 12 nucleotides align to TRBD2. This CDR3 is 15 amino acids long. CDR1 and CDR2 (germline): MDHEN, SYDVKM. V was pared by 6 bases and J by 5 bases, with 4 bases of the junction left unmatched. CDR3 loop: CASRPSGRETGELFF. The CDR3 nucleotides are TGTGCCAGCAGACCTAGCGGGAGGGAGACCGGGGAGCTGTTTTTT.

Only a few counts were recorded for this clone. The CDR3 here is CASSELGRDTGELFF. DNA of the CDR3: TGTGCCAGCAGTGAACTGGGGAGGGACACCGGGGAGCTGTTTTTT. V and J are TRBV2 and TRBJ2-2; 7 bases are a match to TRBD2. CDR1 and CDR2 (germline): SNHLY, FYNNEI. The CDR3 extends over 15 amino acids. The V and J ends lost 2 bases and 3 bases, in that order; junction bases with no gene match: 3.

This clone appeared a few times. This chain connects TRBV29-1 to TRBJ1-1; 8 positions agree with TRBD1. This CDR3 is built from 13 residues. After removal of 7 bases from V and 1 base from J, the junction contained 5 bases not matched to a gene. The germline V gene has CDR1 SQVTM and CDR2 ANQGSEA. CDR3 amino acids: CSARGQENTEAFF. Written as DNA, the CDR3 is TGCAGCGCCCGGGGACAGGAGAACACTGAAGCTTTCTTT.

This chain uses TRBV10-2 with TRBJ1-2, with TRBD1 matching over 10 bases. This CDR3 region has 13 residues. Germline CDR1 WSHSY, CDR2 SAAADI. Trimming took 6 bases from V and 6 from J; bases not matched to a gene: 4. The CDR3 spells CASRQDRGDGYTF. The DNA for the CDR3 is TGCGCCAGCAGGCAGGACAGGGGGGATGGCTACACCTTC.

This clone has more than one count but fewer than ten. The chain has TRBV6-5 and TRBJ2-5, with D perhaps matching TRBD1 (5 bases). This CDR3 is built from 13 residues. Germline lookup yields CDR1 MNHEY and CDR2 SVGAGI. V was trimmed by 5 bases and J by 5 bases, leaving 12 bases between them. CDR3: CASSQGAVETQYF. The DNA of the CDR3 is TGTGCCAGCAGTCAAGGGGCGGTGGAGACCCAGTACTTC.

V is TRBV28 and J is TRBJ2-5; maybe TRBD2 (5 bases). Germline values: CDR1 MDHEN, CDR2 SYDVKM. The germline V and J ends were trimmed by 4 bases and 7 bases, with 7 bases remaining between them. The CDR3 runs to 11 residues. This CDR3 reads CASSSEGTQYF. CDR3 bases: TGTGCCAGCAGTTCAGAGGGGACCCAGTACTTC.